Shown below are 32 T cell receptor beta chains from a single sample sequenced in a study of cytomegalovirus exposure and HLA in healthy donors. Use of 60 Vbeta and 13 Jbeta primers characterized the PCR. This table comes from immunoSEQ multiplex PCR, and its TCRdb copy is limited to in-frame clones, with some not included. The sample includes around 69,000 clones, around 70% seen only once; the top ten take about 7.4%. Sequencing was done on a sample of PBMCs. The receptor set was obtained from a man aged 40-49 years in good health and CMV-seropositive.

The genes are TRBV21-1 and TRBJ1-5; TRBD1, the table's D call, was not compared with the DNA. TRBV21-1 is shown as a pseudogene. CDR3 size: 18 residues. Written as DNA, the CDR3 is TGTGCCAGCAGCAAACGGGGGACAGGGGCTGGTGGCAATCAGCCCCAGCATTTT. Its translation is CASSKRGTGAGGNQPQHF.

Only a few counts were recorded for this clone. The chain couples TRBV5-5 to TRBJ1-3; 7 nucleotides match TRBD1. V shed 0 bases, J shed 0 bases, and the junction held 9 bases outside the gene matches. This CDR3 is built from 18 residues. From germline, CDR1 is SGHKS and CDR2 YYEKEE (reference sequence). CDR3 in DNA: TGTGCCAGCAGCTTGGCCCCCGGGACAGACGCCTCTGGAAACACCATATATTTT. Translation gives CASSLAPGTDASGNTIYF.

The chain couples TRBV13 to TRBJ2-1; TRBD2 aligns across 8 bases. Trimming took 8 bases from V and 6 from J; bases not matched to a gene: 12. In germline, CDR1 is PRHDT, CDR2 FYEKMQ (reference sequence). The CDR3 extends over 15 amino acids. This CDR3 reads CASSPALGGANEQFF. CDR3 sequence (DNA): TGTGCCAGCTCTCCGGCCCTCGGGGGGGCCAATGAGCAGTTCTTC.

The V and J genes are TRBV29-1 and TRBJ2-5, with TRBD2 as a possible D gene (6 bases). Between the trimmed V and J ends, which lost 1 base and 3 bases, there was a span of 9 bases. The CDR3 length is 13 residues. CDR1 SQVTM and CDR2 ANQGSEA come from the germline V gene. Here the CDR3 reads CSVEGGEKETQYF. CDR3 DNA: TGCAGCGTTGAAGGCGGGGAGAAAGAGACCCAGTACTTC. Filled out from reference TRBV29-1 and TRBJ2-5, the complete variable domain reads SAVISQKPSRDICQRGTSLTIQCQVDSQVTMMFWYRQQPGQSLTLIATANQGSEATYESGFVIDKFPISRPNLTFSTLTVSNMSPEDSSIYLCSVEGGEKETQYFGPGTRLLVL.

The CDR3 nucleotides read TGCGCCAGCAGCTTGGCCCTAGCGGGGTCATACACCGGGGAGCTGTTTTTT. Protein: CASSLALAGSYTGELFF. The chain uses TRBV5-1 and TRBJ2-2; 9 bases are a match to TRBD2. Looked up from germline, CDR1 is SGHRS and CDR2 is YFSETQ. The length of the CDR3 is 17 residues. Trimming cost V 0 bases and J 3 bases; bases outside gene matches: 6.

The CDR3 here is CASSPTGVNTGELFF. DNA for the CDR3: TGTGCCAGCAGCCCTACAGGGGTAAACACCGGGGAGCTGTTTTTT. The chain is built from TRBV5-4 and TRBJ2-2; TRBD1 matches 7 bases. Germline V gene lookup returns CDR1 SGHNT and CDR2 YYREEE (reference sequence). Trimming cost V 4 bases and J 2 bases; bases outside gene matches: 5. The CDR3 runs to 15 residues. Variable domain in full (rest from reference TRBV5-4 and TRBJ2-2): ETGVTQSPTHLIKTRGQQVTLRCSSQSGHNTVSWYQQALGQGPQFIFQYYREEENGRGNFPPRFSGLQFPNYSSELNVNALELDDSALYLCASSPTGVNTGELFFGEGSRLTVL.

CDR3 nucleotides: TGTGCCAGCAGTTTACAGGGTTGGTACACTGAAGCTTTCTTT. It translates to CASSLQGWYTEAFF. This chain connects TRBV28 to TRBJ1-1; tentative D call: TRBD1 (5 bases). There are 14 residues in the CDR3. V shed 2 bases and J shed 3 bases, with 10 bases lying between them. Germline CDR1 reads MDHEN; CDR2 reads SYDVKM. Full variable domain (outside the CDR3, taken from reference TRBV28 and TRBJ1-1): DVKVTQSSRYLVKRTGEKVFLECVQDMDHENMFWYRQDPGLGLRLIYFSYDVKMKEKGDIPEGYSVSREKKERFSLILESASTNQTSMYLCASSLQGWYTEAFFGQGTRLTVV.

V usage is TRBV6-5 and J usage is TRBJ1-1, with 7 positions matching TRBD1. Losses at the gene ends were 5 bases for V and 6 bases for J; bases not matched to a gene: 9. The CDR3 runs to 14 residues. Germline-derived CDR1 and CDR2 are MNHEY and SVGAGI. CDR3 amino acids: CASSRGQSQPEAFF. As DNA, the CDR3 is TGTGCCAGCAGTCGGGGACAGAGCCAGCCTGAAGCTTTCTTT.

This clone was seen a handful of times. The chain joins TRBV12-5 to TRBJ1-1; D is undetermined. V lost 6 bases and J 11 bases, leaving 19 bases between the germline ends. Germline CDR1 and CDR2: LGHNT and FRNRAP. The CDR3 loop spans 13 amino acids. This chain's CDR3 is CASGPREPLEAFF. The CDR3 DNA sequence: TGTGCTAGTGGCCCAAGGGAGCCACTGGAGGCTTTCTTT.

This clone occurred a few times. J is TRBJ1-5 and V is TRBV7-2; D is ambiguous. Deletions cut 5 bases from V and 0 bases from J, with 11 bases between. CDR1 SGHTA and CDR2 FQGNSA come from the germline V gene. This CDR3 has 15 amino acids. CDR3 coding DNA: TGTGCCAGCAGCCTCCTACCCAATAGCAATCAGCCCCAGCATTTT. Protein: CASSLLPNSNQPQHF.

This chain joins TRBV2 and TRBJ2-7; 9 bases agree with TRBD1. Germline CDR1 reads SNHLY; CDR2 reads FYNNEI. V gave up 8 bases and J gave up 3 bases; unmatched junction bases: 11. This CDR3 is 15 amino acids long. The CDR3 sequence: CASYPTGTGSYEQYF. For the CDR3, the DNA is TGTGCCAGCTACCCTACCGGGACAGGGAGCTACGAGCAGTACTTC.

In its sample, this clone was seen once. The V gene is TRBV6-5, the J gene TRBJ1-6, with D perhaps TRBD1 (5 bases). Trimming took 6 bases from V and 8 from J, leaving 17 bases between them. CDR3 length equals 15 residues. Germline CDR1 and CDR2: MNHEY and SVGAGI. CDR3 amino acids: CASSRSFAGDSPLHF. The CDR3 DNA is TGTGCCAGCAGCCGCTCCTTCGCGGGGGATTCACCCCTCCACTTT.

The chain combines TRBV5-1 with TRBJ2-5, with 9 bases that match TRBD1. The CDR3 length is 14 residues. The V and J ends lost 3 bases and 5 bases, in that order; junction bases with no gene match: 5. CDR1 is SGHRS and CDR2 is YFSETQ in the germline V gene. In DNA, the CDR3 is TGCGCCAGCAGCTCTACAGGGGGCGGGGAGACCCAGTACTTC. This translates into CASSSTGGGETQYF.

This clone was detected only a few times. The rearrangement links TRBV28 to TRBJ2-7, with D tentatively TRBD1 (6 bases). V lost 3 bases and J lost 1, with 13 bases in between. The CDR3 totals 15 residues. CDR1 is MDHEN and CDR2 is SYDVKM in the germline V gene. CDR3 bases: TGTGCCAGCAGTTTGACGGGACACCTTTCCTACGAGCAGTACTTC. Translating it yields CASSLTGHLSYEQYF.

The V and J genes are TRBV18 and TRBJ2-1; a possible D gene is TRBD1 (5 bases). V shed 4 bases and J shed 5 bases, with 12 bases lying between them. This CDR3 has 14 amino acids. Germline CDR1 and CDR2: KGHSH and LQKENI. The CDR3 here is CASSLLTENNEQFF. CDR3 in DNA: TGTGCCAGCTCACTCCTGACAGAGAACAATGAGCAGTTCTTC.

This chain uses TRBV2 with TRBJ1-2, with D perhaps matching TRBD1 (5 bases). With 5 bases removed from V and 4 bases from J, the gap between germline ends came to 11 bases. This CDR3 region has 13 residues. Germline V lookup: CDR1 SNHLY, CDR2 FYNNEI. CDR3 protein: CASSPGEGYGYTF. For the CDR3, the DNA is TGTGCCAGCAGTCCGGGGGAGGGCTATGGCTACACCTTC.

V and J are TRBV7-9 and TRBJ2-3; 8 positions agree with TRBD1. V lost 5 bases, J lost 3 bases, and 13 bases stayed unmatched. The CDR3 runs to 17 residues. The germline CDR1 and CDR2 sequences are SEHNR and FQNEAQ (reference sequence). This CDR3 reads CASSPPGTGGGTDTQYF. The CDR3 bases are TGTGCCAGCAGCCCCCCCGGGACAGGCGGTGGGACAGATACGCAGTATTTT.

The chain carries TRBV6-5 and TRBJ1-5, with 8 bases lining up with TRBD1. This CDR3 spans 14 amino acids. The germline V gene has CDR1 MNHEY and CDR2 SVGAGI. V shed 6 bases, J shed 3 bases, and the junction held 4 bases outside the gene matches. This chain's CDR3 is CASSHRGYNQPQHF. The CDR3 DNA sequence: TGTGCCAGCAGCCACAGGGGGTACAATCAGCCCCAGCATTTT.

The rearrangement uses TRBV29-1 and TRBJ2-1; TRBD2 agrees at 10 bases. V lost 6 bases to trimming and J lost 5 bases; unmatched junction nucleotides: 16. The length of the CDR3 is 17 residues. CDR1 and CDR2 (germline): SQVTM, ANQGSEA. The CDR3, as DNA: TGCAGCGTCCGAATTCAGTTCAGCGGGGGGGCCCACAATGAGCAGTTCTTC. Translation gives CSVRIQFSGGAHNEQFF.

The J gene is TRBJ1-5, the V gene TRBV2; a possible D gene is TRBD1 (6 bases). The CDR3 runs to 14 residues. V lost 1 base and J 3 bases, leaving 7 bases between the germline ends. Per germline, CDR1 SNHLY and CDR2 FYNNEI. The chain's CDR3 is CASSEGTVNQPQHF. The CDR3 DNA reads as TGTGCCAGCAGTGAAGGGACAGTCAATCAGCCCCAGCATTTT.

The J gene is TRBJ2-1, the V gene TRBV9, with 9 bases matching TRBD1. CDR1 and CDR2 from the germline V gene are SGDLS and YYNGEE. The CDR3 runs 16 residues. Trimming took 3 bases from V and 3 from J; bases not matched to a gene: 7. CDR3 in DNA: TGTGCCAGCAGCGATGACACAGGGGGCCGCTACAATGAGCAGTTCTTC. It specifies CASSDDTGGRYNEQFF.

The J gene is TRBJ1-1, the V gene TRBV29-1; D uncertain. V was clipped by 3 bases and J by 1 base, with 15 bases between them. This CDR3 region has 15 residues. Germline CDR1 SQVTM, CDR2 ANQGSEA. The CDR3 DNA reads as TGCAGCGTTGATATTACGGGTTATGGGAACACTGAAGCTTTCTTT. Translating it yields CSVDITGYGNTEAFF.

CDR3: CASGLGQGGNQPQHF. CDR3 DNA: TGTGCCAGTGGGCTGGGACAGGGGGGGAATCAGCCCCAGCATTTT. The chain joins TRBV19 to TRBJ1-5; 11 positions match TRBD1. Germline V gene sequence: CDR1 LNHDA, CDR2 SQIVND (reference sequence). The ends lost 8 bases at V and 4 bases at J; junction bases unmatched: 7. The CDR3 covers 15 residues.

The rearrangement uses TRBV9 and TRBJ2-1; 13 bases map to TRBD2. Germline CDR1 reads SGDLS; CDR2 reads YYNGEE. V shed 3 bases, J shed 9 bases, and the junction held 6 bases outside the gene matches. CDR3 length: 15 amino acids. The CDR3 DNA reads TGTGCCAGCAGCGCCACTAGCGGGGGGGCCAGTGAGCAGTTCTTC. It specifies CASSATSGGASEQFF. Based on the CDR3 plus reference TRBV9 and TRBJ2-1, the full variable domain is DSGVTQTPKHLITATGQRVTLRCSPRSGDLSVYWYQQSLDQGLQFLIQYYNGEERAKGNILERFSAQQFPDLHSELNLSSLELGDSALYFCASSATSGGASEQFFGPGTRLTVL.

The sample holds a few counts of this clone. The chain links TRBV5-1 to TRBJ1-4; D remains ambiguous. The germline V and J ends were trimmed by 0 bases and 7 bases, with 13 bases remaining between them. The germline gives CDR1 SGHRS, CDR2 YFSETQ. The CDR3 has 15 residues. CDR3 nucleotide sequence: TGCGCCAGCAGCTTGGAAGGAGACCCTAGTGAAAAACTGTTTTTT. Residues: CASSLEGDPSEKLFF.

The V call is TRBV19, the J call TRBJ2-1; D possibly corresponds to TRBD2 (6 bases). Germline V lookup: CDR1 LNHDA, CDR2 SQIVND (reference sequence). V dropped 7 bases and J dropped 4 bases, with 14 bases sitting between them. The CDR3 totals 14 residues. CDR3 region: CASTMGDSYNEQFF. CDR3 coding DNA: TGTGCCAGTACCATGGGGGACTCTTACAATGAGCAGTTCTTC.

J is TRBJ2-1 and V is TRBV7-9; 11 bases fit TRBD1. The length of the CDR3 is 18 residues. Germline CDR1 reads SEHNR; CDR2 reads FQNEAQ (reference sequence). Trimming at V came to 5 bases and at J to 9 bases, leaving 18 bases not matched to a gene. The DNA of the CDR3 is TGTGCCAGCAGCCAGACCCCTCCCCGGGACAGGGGGTCGAGTGAGCAGTTCTTC. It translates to CASSQTPPRDRGSSEQFF.

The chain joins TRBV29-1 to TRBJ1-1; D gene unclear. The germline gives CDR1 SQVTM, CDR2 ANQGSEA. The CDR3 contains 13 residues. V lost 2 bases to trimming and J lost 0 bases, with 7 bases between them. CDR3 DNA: TGCAGCGTTGAATACAGCTTGAACACTGAAGCTTTCTTT. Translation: CSVEYSLNTEAFF.

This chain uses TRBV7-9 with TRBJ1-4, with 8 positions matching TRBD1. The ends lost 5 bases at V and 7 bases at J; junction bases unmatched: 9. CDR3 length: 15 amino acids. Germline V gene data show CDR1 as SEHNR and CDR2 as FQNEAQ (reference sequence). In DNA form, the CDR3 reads TGTGCCAGCAGCGAAACCAGGGGGCTCGGTGAAAAACTGTTTTTT. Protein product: CASSETRGLGEKLFF.

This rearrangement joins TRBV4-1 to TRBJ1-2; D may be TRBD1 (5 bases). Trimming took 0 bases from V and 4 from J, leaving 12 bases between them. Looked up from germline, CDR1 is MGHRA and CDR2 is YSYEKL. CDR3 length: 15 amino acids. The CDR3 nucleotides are TGCGCCAGCAGCCAAGATCCAGGGCAGGCCTATGGCTACACCTTC. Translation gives CASSQDPGQAYGYTF.

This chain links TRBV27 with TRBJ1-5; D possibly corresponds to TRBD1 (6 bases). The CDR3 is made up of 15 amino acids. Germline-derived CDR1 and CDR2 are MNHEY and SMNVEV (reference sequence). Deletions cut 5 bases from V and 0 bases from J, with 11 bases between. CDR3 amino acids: CASSPLQGSNQPQHF. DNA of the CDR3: TGTGCCAGCAGTCCCCTACAGGGTAGCAATCAGCCCCAGCATTTT.

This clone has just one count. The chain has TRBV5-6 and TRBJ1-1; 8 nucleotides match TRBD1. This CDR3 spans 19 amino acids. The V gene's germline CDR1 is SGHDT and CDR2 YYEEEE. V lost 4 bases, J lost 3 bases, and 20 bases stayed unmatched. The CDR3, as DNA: TGTGCCAGCAGCCTTGCTGTTGGACAGGGAATCAGGATTGACACTGAAGCTTTCTTT. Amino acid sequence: CASSLAVGQGIRIDTEAFF.